A selection of T cell receptor beta chains follows, all from one sample in a study of CD8 T cells in Susac syndrome. In TCRdb, the immunoSEQ multiplex PCR reads were re-called with MiXCR into one record per CDR3 protein. The profile shows approximately 94,000 distinct CDR3 sequences, around 95% of them singletons. Sequencing was carried out using CD8+ T cells from PBMCs. All receptors come from a human donor with Susac syndrome. CDR3s include the opening cysteine and the closing phenylalanine or tryptophan. D genes are given only for firm matches. Clone sizes are given selectively: once, few, many, or a class where the clone is expanded.

D gene	clone size	J gene	CDR3 length	V gene	CDR3 protein	CDR3 DNA
-	-	TRBJ2-1	16	TRBV18	CASSLTQRLGYNEQFF	TGTGCCAGCTCACTAACCCAGAGACTGGGTTACAATGAGCAGTTCTTC
TRBD2	-	TRBJ2-3	15	TRBV12-3/TRBV12-4	CASSRSSGSTDTQYF	TGTGCCAGCAGCCGATCTAGCGGGAGCACAGATACGCAGTATTTT
TRBD1	-	TRBJ2-5	15	TRBV4-1	CASSQEDRGGETQYF	TGCGCCAGCAGCCAAGAAGACAGGGGAGGAGAGACCCAGTACTTC
-	-	TRBJ2-1	15	TRBV13	CASSFGRVELDEQFF	TGTGCCAGCAGCTTCGGCAGGGTGGAGCTGGATGAGCAGTTCTTC
TRBD2	-	TRBJ2-5	15	TRBV7-2	CASSPSGGAGETQYF	TGTGCCAGCAGCCCGAGCGGGGGGGCTGGGGAGACCCAGTACTTC
-	-	TRBJ2-1	14	TRBV20-1	CSARHSTRNNEQFF	TGCAGTGCTAGGCACTCCACACGGAACAATGAGCAGTTCTTC
-	-	TRBJ2-3	14	TRBV6-4	CASSDGSSTDTQYF	TGTGCCAGCAGTGACGGATCTAGCACAGATACGCAGTATTTT
-	-	TRBJ1-5	15	TRBV7-9	CASSAAGQLNQPQHF	TGTGCCAGCAGCGCTGCCGGACAGCTCAATCAGCCCCAGCATTTT
TRBD2	-	TRBJ2-1	15	TRBV6-4	CASSDSSGGANEQFF	TGTGCCAGCAGTGACTCTAGCGGGGGGGCCAATGAGCAGTTCTTC
-	-	TRBJ2-7	13	TRBV13	CASSYSGFYEQYF	TGTGCCAGCAGCTACTCTGGGTTCTACGAGCAGTACTTC
TRBD1	-	TRBJ2-7	15	TRBV12-3/TRBV12-4	CASSPTTGDVYEQYF	TGTGCCAGCAGTCCAACGACAGGGGACGTCTACGAGCAGTACTTC
TRBD1	once	TRBJ2-5	14	TRBV7-9	CASSYYRGRETQYF	TGTGCCAGCAGCTACTACAGGGGGCGTGAGACCCAGTACTTC
-	-	TRBJ1-1	14	TRBV5-6	CASSFVDLNTEAFF	TGTGCCAGCAGCTTCGTAGACTTGAACACTGAAGCTTTCTTT
-	once	TRBJ2-1	13	TRBV12-3/TRBV12-4	CASTTPHYSREFF	TGTGCCAGCACCACCCCCCACTACTCACGGGAGTTCTTC
-	-	TRBJ1-1	11	TRBV20-1	CSLQENTEAFF	TGCAGTTTACAGGAGAACACTGAAGCTTTCTTT
TRBD1	-	TRBJ1-2	13	TRBV24-1	CATRKGAGTGYTF	TGTGCCACCAGGAAGGGGGCTGGGACGGGCTACACCTTC
TRBD2	-	TRBJ2-1	14	TRBV3-1	CASSPGLVINEQFF	TGTGCCAGCAGCCCCGGACTAGTAATCAATGAGCAGTTCTTC
-	-	TRBJ2-5	15	TRBV4-1	CASSQGETSQETQYF	TGCGCCAGCAGCCAGGGAGAGACTTCCCAAGAGACCCAGTACTTC
TRBD1	-	TRBJ1-2	14	TRBV11-2	CASSPRDRAYGYTF	TGTGCCAGCAGCCCCCGGGACAGGGCCTATGGCTACACCTTC
-	-	TRBJ2-2	11	TRBV5-1	CASSLVSQLFF	TGCGCCAGCAGCTTGGTATCACAGCTGTTTTTT
-	-	TRBJ1-6	10	TRBV2	CAAGDSPLHF	TGTGCCGCGGGAGATTCACCCCTCCACTTT
TRBD2	-	TRBJ2-7	15	TRBV18	CASSPPGGGAYEQYF	TGTGCCAGCTCACCACCGGGCGGGGGAGCCTACGAGCAGTACTTC
-	-	TRBJ2-1	17	TRBV24-1	CATSDLHRGGSGNEQFF	TGTGCCACCAGTGATTTGCACAGGGGGGGGTCTGGCAATGAGCAGTTCTTC
-	-	TRBJ2-1	14	TRBV11-2	CASSSGEAVNEQFF	TGTGCCAGCAGCTCCGGTGAGGCGGTCAATGAGCAGTTCTTC
TRBD1	-	TRBJ2-1	13	TRBV12-3/TRBV12-4	CASSEDPRGPQFF	TGTGCCAGCAGTGAGGACCCTAGGGGGCCCCAGTTCTTC
-	-	TRBJ2-5	15	TRBV5-1	CASSPNGRNQETQYF	TGCGCCAGCAGCCCTAATGGTCGGAATCAAGAGACCCAGTACTTC
-	-	TRBJ2-2	14	TRBV27	CASSPGVGDGELFF	TGTGCCAGCAGTCCAGGAGTAGGTGACGGGGAGCTGTTTTTT
-	-	TRBJ2-2	12	TRBV29-1	CSVAGQTGELFF	TGCAGCGTTGCAGGACAGACCGGGGAGCTGTTTTTT
TRBD1	-	TRBJ1-1	16	TRBV6-1	CASRPTGQGAVTEAFF	TGTGCCAGCAGACCAACGGGACAGGGGGCGGTAACTGAAGCTTTCTTT
TRBD2	once	TRBJ2-3	16	TRBV9	CASSGVAGGQTDTQYF	TGTGCCAGCAGCGGAGTAGCGGGAGGGCAAACAGATACGCAGTATTTT
-	-	TRBJ2-7	16	TRBV6-6	CASSYSTDHSSYEQYF	TGTGCCAGCAGTTACTCGACAGATCACAGCTCCTACGAGCAGTACTTC
TRBD1	-	TRBJ2-7	15	TRBV2	CASTPGTVLTYEQYF	TGTGCCAGCACCCCAGGGACAGTTCTTACCTACGAGCAGTACTTC
TRBD2	-	TRBJ2-7	14	TRBV9	CASGPGLGSYEQYF	TGTGCCAGCGGCCCGGGACTAGGGAGTTACGAGCAGTACTTC
-	-	TRBJ1-1	13	TRBV7-9	CASSPIGGLEAFF	TGTGCCAGCAGCCCGATAGGGGGACTTGAAGCTTTCTTT
TRBD2	-	TRBJ2-1	15	TRBV4-1	CASSRTSGGQNEQFF	TGCGCCAGCAGCAGGACTAGCGGGGGGCAAAATGAGCAGTTCTTC
TRBD1	-	TRBJ2-3	10	TRBV29-1	CSVAGDRGYF	TGCAGCGTTGCGGGGGACAGGGGTTATTTT
-	-	TRBJ1-2	13	TRBV20-1	CSAPVVLGGGYTF	TGCAGTGCTCCAGTAGTTTTGGGAGGGGGCTACACCTTC
TRBD1	few	TRBJ1-2	13	TRBV5-1	CASSLTGDYGYTF	TGCGCCAGCAGCTTGACAGGGGACTATGGCTACACCTTC
TRBD2	-	TRBJ2-7	13	TRBV5-6	CASSLLAGAEQYF	TGTGCCAGCAGCTTACTAGCGGGAGCCGAGCAGTACTTC
TRBD2	-	TRBJ2-1	16	TRBV29-1	CSVSGLADGRYNEQFF	TGCAGCGTCTCCGGACTAGCTGATGGCCGCTACAATGAGCAGTTCTTC
TRBD1	-	TRBJ1-5	15	TRBV6-6	CASSPGTGLNQPQHF	TGTGCCAGCAGTCCTGGGACAGGGTTAAATCAGCCCCAGCATTTT
-	-	TRBJ2-7	14	TRBV20-1	CSAAPGAASYEQYF	TGCAGTGCTGCCCCGGGGGCAGCTTCATACGAGCAGTACTTC
-	-	TRBJ2-7	13	TRBV18	CASSPAEGREQYF	TGTGCCAGCTCACCCGCCGAGGGAAGGGAGCAGTACTTC
TRBD2	-	TRBJ2-3	18	TRBV23-1	CASSQSRREDSLSDTQYF	TGCGCCAGCAGTCAATCACGGCGGGAGGACTCATTGTCAGATACGCAGTATTTT
-	-	TRBJ2-5	14	TRBV29-1	CSVEIGEESETQYF	TGCAGCGTTGAGATTGGGGAGGAGTCGGAGACCCAGTACTTC
-	-	TRBJ2-6	15	TRBV29-1	CSVEDRRQGANVLTF	TGCAGCGTTGAAGATCGAAGACAGGGGGCCAACGTCCTGACTTTC